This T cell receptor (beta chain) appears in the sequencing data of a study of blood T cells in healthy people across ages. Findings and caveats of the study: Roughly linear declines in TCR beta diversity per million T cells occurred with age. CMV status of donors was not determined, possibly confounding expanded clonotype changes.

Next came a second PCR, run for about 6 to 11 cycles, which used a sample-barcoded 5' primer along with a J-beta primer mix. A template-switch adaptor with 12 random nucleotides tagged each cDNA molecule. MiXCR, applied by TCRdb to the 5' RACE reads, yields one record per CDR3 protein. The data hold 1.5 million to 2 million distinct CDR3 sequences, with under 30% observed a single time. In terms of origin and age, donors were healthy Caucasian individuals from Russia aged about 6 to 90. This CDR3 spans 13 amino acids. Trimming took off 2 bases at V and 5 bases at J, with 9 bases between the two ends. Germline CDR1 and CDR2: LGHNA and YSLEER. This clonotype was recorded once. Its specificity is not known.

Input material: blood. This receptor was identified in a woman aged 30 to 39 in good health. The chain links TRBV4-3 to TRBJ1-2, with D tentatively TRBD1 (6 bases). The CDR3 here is CASSQWGTYGYTF. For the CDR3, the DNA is TGCGCCAGCAGCCAATGGGGGACATATGGCTACACCTTC.